This T cell receptor (beta chain) originates from a study of memory B cells and T cells in multiple sclerosis. Findings of the study overall: Normalization was needed because clone-set size differences affected shared clonotype counts.

CDR1 and CDR2 from the germline V gene are MRHNA and SNTAGT. CDR3 size: 15 residues. The germline V and J ends were trimmed by 3 bases and 5 bases, with 13 bases remaining between them. By share, this clone ranks as medium-sized. Its cognate antigen is unknown. Here immunoSEQ multiplex PCR was the method, and the copy in TCRdb shows in-frame clones only, minus some. The data show several thousand clones, roughly 64% seen once. The chain is built from TRBV6-4 and TRBJ2-2, with a possible D match to TRBD1 (5 bases). The sequenced sample was memory (CD45RO+) CD8+ T cells from blood. The origin of this receptor is a human donor with multiple sclerosis. This CDR3 is CASSDGRAETGELFF. The DNA of the CDR3 is TGTGCCAGCAGTGATGGCAGGGCAGAAACCGGGGAGCTGTTTTTT.